This T cell receptor beta chain emerged from a study of Tregs in tolerant kidney transplant recipients. The CDR3 has 18 residues. The germline gives CDR1 SGDLS, CDR2 YYNGEE. The J segment lost 0 bases and the V segment lost 3 bases, leaving 6 bases of the junction unmatched. Mixed chimerism was transient after nonmyeloablative marrow transplants from related graft donors. Unstimulated Tregs (CD4+CD25+CD127-) and CD4+CD25- non-Tregs were sorted from PBMCs. This table comes from immunoSEQ multiplex PCR, and its TCRdb copy is limited to in-frame clones, with some not included. The sample shows around 50,000 clones, about 90% of them seen only once.

This chain uses TRBV9 with TRBJ2-1; 13 bases agree with TRBD2. This sample comprised CD8+ T cells from blood (PBMCs), obtained 24 months after the transplant. This receptor was obtained from a human patient who received a combined kidney and bone marrow transplant. Some of these T cells may belong to the graft donor. The CDR3 region has the DNA TGTGCCAGCAGCGGGGGGACTAGCGGGATGAGCTCCTACAATGAGCAGTTCTTC. This codes for CASSGGTSGMSSYNEQFF.